The 5 T cell receptor beta chains reported below all come from one sample, sequenced in a study of Ad26.COV2.S vaccination and SARS-CoV-2 variants. The table came from immunoSEQ multiplex PCR; TCRdb's copy has only in-frame clones and leaves some out. The sample shows 300,000 to 350,000 clones, approximately 90% of them seen only once. The treatment was: approximately 18 received Ad26.COV2.S at low or high dose, single or two shots; about five received placebo; per-sample allocation not given. The study sampled participants on day 63 after the first vaccine or placebo injection. Specimen: peripheral blood, collected in a trial of Ad26.COV2.S vaccine versus placebo. These receptors were taken from a person aged 18-60 years who received the Ad26.COV2.S COVID-19 vaccine or a placebo.

The rearrangement uses TRBV11-2 and TRBJ2-5, with 10 bases fitting TRBD1. Per germline, CDR1 SGHAT and CDR2 FQNNGV. The trim removed 2 bases at V and 4 bases at J, leaving 4 bases unmatched. The CDR3 contains 15 residues. The CDR3 DNA reads as TGTGCCAGCAGCTTATACCGGGACAGGGGAGAGACCCAGTACTTC. Translated: CASSLYRDRGETQYF.

The chain joins TRBV28 to TRBJ2-7; D tentatively reads TRBD1 or TRBD2 (6 bases each). Per the germline V gene, CDR1 is MDHEN and CDR2 is SYDVKM. Trimming removed 6 bases from V and 6 bases from J, with 21 bases in between. This CDR3 is built from 15 residues. CDR3 in amino acids: CASRNAGGAGSEQYF. The CDR3 DNA is TGTGCCAGCAGGAACGCTGGGGGCGCGGGGTCCGAGCAGTACTTC. Based on the CDR3 plus reference TRBV28 and TRBJ2-7, the full variable domain is DVKVTQSSRYLVKRTGEKVFLECVQDMDHENMFWYRQDPGLGLRLIYFSYDVKMKEKGDIPEGYSVSREKKERFSLILESASTNQTSMYLCASRNAGGAGSEQYFGPGTRLTVT.

The chain is built from TRBV14 and TRBJ2-1; 7 positions agree with TRBD2. Germline V gene data show CDR1 as SGHDN and CDR2 as FVKESK. The ends lost 3 bases at V and 4 bases at J; junction bases unmatched: 9. This CDR3 is built from 16 residues. The CDR3 sequence: CASSQKAGASYNEQFF. The DNA for the CDR3 is TGTGCCAGCAGCCAGAAGGCGGGAGCCTCTTACAATGAGCAGTTCTTC.

Note on this clone: The identical CDR3 is also encoded by other nucleotide sequences in the sample. V and J are TRBV18 and TRBJ1-1; D gene uncertain. CDR1 and CDR2 (germline): KGHSH, LQKENI. This CDR3 comprises 13 residues. V lost 3 bases to trimming and J lost 1 base, with 6 bases between them. The CDR3 reads CASSPTENTEAFF. CDR3 in DNA: TGTGCCAGCTCACCCACAGAGAACACTGAAGCTTTCTTT.

The chain employs TRBV4-1 and TRBJ1-4; no firm D call. This CDR3 contains 15 residues. Per the germline V gene, CDR1 is MGHRA and CDR2 is YSYEKL. V was pared by 0 bases and J by 2 bases, with 7 bases between. The CDR3 DNA follows: TGCGCCAGCAGCCAAGAACTGGGTACTAATGAAAAACTGTTTTTT. Amino acids: CASSQELGTNEKLFF.